This T cell receptor beta chain derives from a study of radiation and T cells in renal cell carcinoma (dated by TCRdb to about 2020). Concerning the study at large: Samples were obtained from a clinical trial, in which 15 Gy stereotactic body radiation therapy was delivered to primary renal cell carcinomas and nephrectomy was performed 4 weeks later. In total, approximately 53 samples underwent TCR beta sequencing: 25 or so tumors plus 27 peripheral blood samples. Across all 50 or so samples, several million unique CDR3 nucleotide sequences, encoding 2.5 million to 3 million unique CDR3 amino acid sequences, were identified.

In light of the paper, this sample's time point label describes: baseline pretreatment blood. The treatment or condition label for this specimen denotes: 15 Gy SBRT to primary tumor, nephrectomy 4 weeks later. Serial peripheral blood from radiation-treated patients was sampled at baseline, 2 weeks and 4 weeks after SBRT to track tumor-enriched clonotypes. Every patient had renal cell carcinoma of clear cell pathology. Genomic DNA for TCR sequencing was prepared using the QIAamp DNA Blood Mini Kit (Qiagen). Samples were included in the analyses only if all quality control checks were passed. The count of this clone is one. The target of this receptor is not known. There are no base qualities to consult, and no much larger clone falls within one base. Overall study outcomes, separate from this receptor: In blood, the top tumor clonotypes increased between baseline and 2 weeks post-radiation and then shrank by 4 weeks, which suggests that tumor-resident clones expanded only transiently. Tracking of blood repertoire dynamics stopped at around 4 weeks after treatment, with no follow-up past that point. Because no pretreatment tumor biopsies were available, whether clonotypes were present in the tumor at baseline could not be determined. With a single-armed trial design, the study had no way to address how radiation dose or scheduling affects the TCR repertoire.

TCR beta libraries were generated from genomic DNA with the immunoSEQ kit, following the manufacturer's recommendations. To prepare the libraries, a first multiplex PCR with proprietary primers was run, followed by a second PCR that added unique barcodes, and a bead cleanup was done after each round. Each sample batch included a kit-provided positive control reaction and a negative control reaction. The final libraries were assessed on an Agilent 4200 TapeStation D1000 ScreenTape, pooled by volume, and quantified by qPCR. Sequencing ran on an Illumina NextSeq500 with a MidOutput 150-cycle cartridge, using 156 Read1 and 15 Index1 cycles with kit custom primers. The pooled library was loaded at roughly 0.93 pM, with a roughly 20% PhiX control spiked in. In the original analysis: Vendor-processed data were analyzed in R, with a clonotype defined as all T cells sharing the same CDR3 nucleotide sequence. For clone abundance analyses, frequencies were normalized to the 10,000 most abundant clones in each sample. Public T cell clones, averaging fewer than five per sample, were removed before analysis. Tumor-enriched clonotypes and baseline blood-enriched clonotypes were defined as those with an abundance difference of at least 32-fold between compartments. A beta-binomial differential abundance model was used to identify clonotypes that expanded or contracted between blood time points. Tumor-blood repertoire similarity was measured with the Baroni-Urbani and Buser coefficient, and group comparisons used two-tailed Wilcoxon tests in R. As stored in TCRdb, this immuneACCESS dataset retains in-frame rearrangements with V and J assigned. A fraction of the clones does not appear; measured against another copy, unresolved V genes explain less than half of the discrepancy, and the remainder lacks a known reason. That table is the source of V, J and clone size, and D and trimming were worked out from the DNA. In this sample the table shows more than 75,000 clones, under 90% of which occur a single time. The top ten hold roughly 6.1% of the sample.

V is reduced by 4 bases and J by 3 bases, leaving a spacing of 10 bases between them. The germline V gene (reference sequence) gives CDR1 as MNHEY and CDR2 as SMNVEV. Measured from the cysteine to the phenylalanine, the CDR3 is 13 residues long. The sequence is cut down to CDR3 DNA, 39 bases in frame from base 1. Material: blood, obtained from a patient whose treatment included radiotherapy and nephrectomy. The rearranged segments are TRBV27 and TRBJ2-7; no D segment can be confidently identified. The TCR comes from a man in his sixties with renal cell carcinoma. The bases are TGTGCCAGCAGTTACGGATATAGCTACGAGCAGTACTTC. Translated, it gives CASSYGYSYEQYF.